This T cell receptor (beta chain) was profiled in a study of shared clonotypes between healthy human individuals. Across the whole study: Researchers assigned three CD4 naive, three CD4 memory, two CD8 naive and one CD8 memory plate to each donor.

The CDR3 covers 17 residues. The J segment lost 2 bases and the V segment lost 4 bases, leaving 9 bases of the junction unmatched. Germline CDR1 reads MDHEN; CDR2 reads SYDVKM. The assay was immunoSEQ multiplex PCR, and TCRdb's table has in-frame clones only and misses some. The sample yields 2 million to 3 million clones, around nine tenths seen once. This TCR came from a man aged 18 to 29 in good health. The sample comprised naive CD4+ T cells sorted from blood. Documented subset: CD45RA+ positively selected. The V gene is TRBV28, the J gene TRBJ2-7; TRBD2 matches at 12 bases. This CDR3 reads CASSSHPWTSGAYEQYF. CDR3 DNA: TGTGCCAGCAGTTCGCATCCCTGGACTAGCGGGGCCTACGAGCAGTACTTC.